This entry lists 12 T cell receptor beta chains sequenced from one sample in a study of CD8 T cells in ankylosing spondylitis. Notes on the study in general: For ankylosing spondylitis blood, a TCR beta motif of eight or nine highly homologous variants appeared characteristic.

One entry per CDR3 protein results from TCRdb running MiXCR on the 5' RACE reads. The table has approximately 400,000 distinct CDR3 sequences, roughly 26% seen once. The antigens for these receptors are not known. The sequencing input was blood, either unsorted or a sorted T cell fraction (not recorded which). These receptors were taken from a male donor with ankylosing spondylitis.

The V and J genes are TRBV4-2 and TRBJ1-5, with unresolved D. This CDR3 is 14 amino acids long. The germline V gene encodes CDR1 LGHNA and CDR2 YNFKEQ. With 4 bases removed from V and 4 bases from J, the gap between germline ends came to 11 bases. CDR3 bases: TGTGCCAGCAGCCTAGACACCTCTAATCAGCCCCAGCATTTT. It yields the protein CASSLDTSNQPQHF.

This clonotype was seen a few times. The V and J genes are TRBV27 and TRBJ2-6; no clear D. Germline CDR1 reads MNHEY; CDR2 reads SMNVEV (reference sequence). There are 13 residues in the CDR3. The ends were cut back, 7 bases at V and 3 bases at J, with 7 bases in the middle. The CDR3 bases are TGTGCCAGCACCTCACATGGGGCCAACGTCCTGACTTTC. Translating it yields CASTSHGANVLTF.

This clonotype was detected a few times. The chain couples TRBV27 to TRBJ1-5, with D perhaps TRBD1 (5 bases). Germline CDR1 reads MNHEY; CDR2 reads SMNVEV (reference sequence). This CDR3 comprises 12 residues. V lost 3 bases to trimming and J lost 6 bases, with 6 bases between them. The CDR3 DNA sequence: TGTGCCAGCAGTTTCCAGGGTCAGCCCCAGCATTTT. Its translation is CASSFQGQPQHF.

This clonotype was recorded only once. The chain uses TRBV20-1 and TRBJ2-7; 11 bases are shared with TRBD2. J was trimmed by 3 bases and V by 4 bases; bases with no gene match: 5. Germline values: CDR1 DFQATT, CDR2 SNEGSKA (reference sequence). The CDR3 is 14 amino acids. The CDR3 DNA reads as TGCAGTGCTACCAGACTAGCGGGGCACTACGAGCAGTACTTC. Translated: CSATRLAGHYEQYF.

Written as DNA, the CDR3 is TGCAGTGCTAGAGACGGCCGGCTAGCGGGGTTTTACAATGAGCAGTTCTTC. Residues: CSARDGRLAGFYNEQFF. The V call is TRBV20-1, the J call TRBJ2-1; 9 bases are shared with TRBD2. Germline V gene data show CDR1 as DFQATT and CDR2 as SNEGSKA (reference sequence). CDR3 size: 17 residues. The V and J ends lost 0 bases and 4 bases, in that order; junction bases with no gene match: 10.

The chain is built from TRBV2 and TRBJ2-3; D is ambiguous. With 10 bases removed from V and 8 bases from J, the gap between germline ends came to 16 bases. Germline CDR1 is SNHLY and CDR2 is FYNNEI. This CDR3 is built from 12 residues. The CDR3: CATEFIPSTQYF. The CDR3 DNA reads TGTGCCACCGAGTTTATCCCCAGTACGCAGTATTTT.

CDR3 sequence (DNA): TGTGCCAGCAGCTTAGATGCGACAGTGTTCTCTGGAAACACCATATATTTT. Its protein is CASSLDATVFSGNTIYF. The gene calls are TRBV11-2 and TRBJ1-3, with D possibly TRBD1 on 5 matching bases. The germline gives CDR1 SGHAT, CDR2 FQNNGV. Trimming took 0 bases from V and 0 from J, leaving 12 bases between them. The CDR3 spans 17 residues. The whole variable domain, filled in from reference TRBV11-2 and TRBJ1-3, reads EAGVAQSPRYKIIEKRQSVAFWCNPISGHATLYWYQQILGQGPKLLIQFQNNGVVDDSQLPKDRFSAERLKGVDSTLKIQPAKLEDSAVYLCASSLDATVFSGNTIYFGEGSWLTVV.

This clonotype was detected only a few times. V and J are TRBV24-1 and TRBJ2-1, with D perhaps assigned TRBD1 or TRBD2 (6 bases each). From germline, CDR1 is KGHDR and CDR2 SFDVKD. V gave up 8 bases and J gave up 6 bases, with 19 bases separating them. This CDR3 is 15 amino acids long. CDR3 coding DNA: TGTGCCACCACCCGTGGAGGGGGGAACTTCAATGAGCAGTTCTTC. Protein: CATTRGGGNFNEQFF.

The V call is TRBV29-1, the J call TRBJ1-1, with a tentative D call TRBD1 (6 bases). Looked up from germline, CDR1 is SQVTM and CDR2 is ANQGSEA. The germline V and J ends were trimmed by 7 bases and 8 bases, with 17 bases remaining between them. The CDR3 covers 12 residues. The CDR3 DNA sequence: TGCAGCGCGGGGGGCGTGAACAGGGAAGCTTTCTTT. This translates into CSAGGVNREAFF.

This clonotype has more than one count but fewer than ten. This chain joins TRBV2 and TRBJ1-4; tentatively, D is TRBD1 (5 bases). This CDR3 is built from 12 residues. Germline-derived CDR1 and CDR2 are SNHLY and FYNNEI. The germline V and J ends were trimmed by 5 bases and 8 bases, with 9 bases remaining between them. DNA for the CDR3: TGTGCCAGCAGTCTCGACAGAGAAAAACTGTTTTTT. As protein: CASSLDREKLFF. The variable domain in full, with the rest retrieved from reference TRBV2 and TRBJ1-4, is EPEVTQTPSHQVTQMGQEVILRCVPISNHLYFYWYRQILGQKVEFLVSFYNNEISEKSEIFDDQFSVERPDGSNFTLKIRSTKLEDSAMYFCASSLDREKLFFGSGTQLSVL.

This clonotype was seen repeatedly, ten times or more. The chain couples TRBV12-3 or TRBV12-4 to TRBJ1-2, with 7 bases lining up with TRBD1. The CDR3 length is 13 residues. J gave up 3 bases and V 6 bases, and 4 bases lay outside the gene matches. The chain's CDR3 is CASSPGGYYGYTF. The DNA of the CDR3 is TGTGCCAGCAGCCCAGGGGGTTACTATGGCTACACCTTC.

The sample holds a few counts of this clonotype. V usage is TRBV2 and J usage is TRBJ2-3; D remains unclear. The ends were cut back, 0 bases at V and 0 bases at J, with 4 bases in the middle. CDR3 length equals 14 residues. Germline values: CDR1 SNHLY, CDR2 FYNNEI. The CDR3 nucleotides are TGTGCCAGCAGTGAAGCGGTTAGCACAGATACGCAGTATTTT. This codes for CASSEAVSTDTQYF.